One and the same sample provided the 2 T cell receptor beta chains below, sequenced in a study of neurological immune-mediated disorders. Using its own MiXCR run on the 5' RACE reads, TCRdb lists one record per CDR3 protein. The sample has approximately 40,000 distinct CDR3 sequences, 3.5% to 4% seen once. The sequenced sample consisted of PBMCs. The receptors originated from a man younger than 45 with multiple sclerosis.

This clonotype has ten or more counts. One end of the junction varies from germline; a read error may be responsible. The chain combines TRBV20-1 with TRBJ1-6, with a weak D call TRBD1 (6 bases). This CDR3 spans 14 amino acids. Germline assignment: CDR1 DFQATT and CDR2 SNEGSKA (reference sequence). CDR3 sequence reads: CSARPGTTNSPLNF. The CDR3 DNA reads as TGCAGTGCTAGACCCGGGACAACGAATTCACCCCTCAACTTT.

V usage is TRBV6-2 or TRBV6-3 and J usage is TRBJ1-5, with 7 nucleotides matching TRBD1. Germline assignment: CDR1 MNHEY and CDR2 SVGEGT. This CDR3 comprises 15 residues. Germline trimming cut 4 bases from V and 3 bases from J; bases unmatched to any gene: 6. CDR3 in DNA: TGTGCCAGCAGTTCAGGAGGGGGCAACAATCAGCCCCAGCATTTT. This codes for CASSSGGGNNQPQHF.